The subject of this entry is one TCR beta chain. This entry comes from a study of blood T cell repertoires in COVID-19. At the level of the study: Sites across the United States, Italy and Spain contributed samples from acute and convalescent COVID-19.

Germline-derived CDR1 and CDR2 are SGHRS and YFSETQ. Trimming left V 3 bases short and J 5 bases short, with 23 bases between. The CDR3 has 18 residues. As processed by the authors: For nucleated cells, counts were estimated from reference gene primer amplification. Profiling relied on immunoSEQ multiplex PCR, and the TCRdb table lists in-frame clones only, not all of them. The D gene and trimming were derived from the DNA, and the V and J assignments and clone size from that table. The sample consists of 100,000 to 150,000 clones, around four fifths of them appearing once. The TCR sequence derives from a man aged 60 to 69 with acute or convalescent COVID-19. The J gene is TRBJ2-2, the V gene TRBV5-1, with D tentatively TRBD1 (5 bases). Sequenced sample: peripheral blood. CDR3 nucleotides: TGCGCCAGCAGCTCTCCCCCCGGCTCAACAGGTTTAACCGGGGAGCTGTTTTTT. It specifies CASSSPPGSTGLTGELFF.